This T cell receptor beta chain is from a study of shared clonotypes between healthy human individuals. Clones were read by immunoSEQ multiplex PCR, and TCRdb kept only the in-frame ones, dropping some. The sample yields about 2.3 million clones, about nine tenths seen once. Study-wide results and limits: Naive CD4 clonotypes overlapped across a few donors at roughly 4.5%. Exclusively blood specimens were collected; tissue repertoires likely differ.

With 5 bases clipped from V and 6 bases from J, the junction kept 9 bases outside the gene matches. Germline V CDR1 and CDR2: MNHNY, SVGAGI (reference sequence). The CDR3 has 15 residues. On this clone: Its antigen is undetermined.

This chain joins TRBV6-6 and TRBJ1-4, with 7 positions matching TRBD1. The specimen sequenced was naive CD4+ T cells from PBMCs. Subset defined: CD45RA+ positively selected. This sequence originates from a man between 18 and 35 years old in good health. Some clones in this sample may be carry-over from other donors' samples. The CDR3, as DNA: TGTGCCAGCAGTGACAGGGACGGCAACCATGAAAAACTGTTTTTT. It codes for CASSDRDGNHEKLFF.